The 32 T cell receptor beta chains below were found in one sample sequenced in a study of early stage breast cancer tumors. Method: immunoSEQ multiplex PCR; TCRdb's copy keeps in-frame clones and lacks some. The sample contains 51,000 or so clones, 75% to 85% of which appear only once. Sequencing was done on a sample of blood. The receptors derive from a person aged 45-65 years with breast cancer.

The J gene is TRBJ1-4, the V gene TRBV19; D is unresolved. V was trimmed by 6 bases and J by 0 bases, leaving 8 bases between them. Per the germline V gene, CDR1 is LNHDA and CDR2 is SQIVND (reference sequence). This CDR3 comprises 14 residues. The CDR3 protein is CASRRQTTNEKLFF. The CDR3 DNA reads TGTGCCAGTAGACGTCAGACAACTAATGAAAAACTGTTTTTT.

The V and J genes are TRBV15 and TRBJ1-1; TRBD1 is a possible D gene (5 bases). Germline V lookup: CDR1 LNHNV, CDR2 YYDKDF (reference sequence). This CDR3 comprises 14 residues. With 1 base removed from V and 4 bases from J, the gap between germline ends came to 10 bases. The DNA of the CDR3 is TGTGCCACCAGCAGAGGGGACCGAGGCACTGAAGCTTTCTTT. Translated, it gives CATSRGDRGTEAFF. The variable domain in full, with the rest retrieved from reference TRBV15 and TRBJ1-1, is DAMVIQNPRYQVTQFGKPVTLSCSQTLNHNVMYWYQQKSSQAPKLLFHYYDKDFNNEADTPDNFQSRRPNTSFCFLDIRSPGLGDTAMYLCATSRGDRGTEAFFGQGTRLTVV.

J is TRBJ2-7 and V is TRBV4-1, with D perhaps TRBD1 (6 bases). The CDR3 consists of 15 residues. In germline, CDR1 is MGHRA, CDR2 YSYEKL. V was clipped by 1 base and J by 6 bases, with 16 bases between them. CDR3: CASSQGYREAREQYF. CDR3 bases: TGCGCCAGCAGCCAAGGATACAGGGAAGCTCGCGAGCAGTACTTC.

V gene TRBV7-9 combines with J gene TRBJ1-4; D remains ambiguous. V lost 6 bases, J lost 8 bases, and 13 bases lay in between. Germline CDR1 is SEHNR and CDR2 is FQNEAQ (reference sequence). The CDR3 consists of 13 residues. Written as DNA, the CDR3 is TGTGCCAGCAGATACGACACCGGGGAAAAACTGTTTTTT. This encodes CASRYDTGEKLFF.

This sequence joins TRBV18 and TRBJ2-2, with a possible D match to TRBD2 (6 bases). The CDR3 length is 15 residues. V lost 3 bases and J 2 bases, leaving 10 bases between the germline ends. The germline gives CDR1 KGHSH, CDR2 LQKENI. As DNA, the CDR3 is TGTGCCAGCTCACCGGTCGGGAGAAACACCGGGGAGCTGTTTTTT. Translated, it gives CASSPVGRNTGELFF.

V and J are TRBV7-8 and TRBJ2-1; 7 nucleotides line up with TRBD2. Germline CDR1 and CDR2: SGHVS and FQNEAQ. V shed 1 base and J 0 bases; nucleotides not matched to a gene: 0. The CDR3 length is 15 residues. CDR3 coding DNA: TGTGCCAGCAGCTTAGGCGGGGGCTCCTACAATGAGCAGTTCTTC. It encodes CASSLGGGSYNEQFF.

The gene calls are TRBV10-1 and TRBJ2-3; 10 nucleotides align to TRBD2. This CDR3 is built from 16 residues. V was clipped by 3 bases and J by 7 bases; unmatched bases: 10. Per the germline V gene, CDR1 is WNHNN and CDR2 is SYGVQD (reference sequence). The CDR3 is CASSDGSGRAGNTQYF. CDR3 DNA: TGCGCCAGCAGTGACGGGAGCGGGAGGGCTGGGAATACGCAGTATTTT.

The chain carries TRBV18 and TRBJ1-2; weak D call: TRBD1 (5 bases). Germline V gene lookup returns CDR1 KGHSH and CDR2 LQKENI. The CDR3 runs 15 residues. V was shortened by 0 bases and J by 7 bases, with 15 bases between the two germline ends. The CDR3 loop is CASSPPGGDPSGYTF. In nucleotides, the CDR3 is TGTGCCAGCTCACCACCCGGGGGGGACCCATCTGGCTACACCTTC.

The genes are TRBV18 and TRBJ2-5; D is perhaps TRBD2 (5 bases). V gave up 7 bases and J gave up 2 bases, with 11 bases separating them. Germline assignment: CDR1 KGHSH and CDR2 LQKENI. This CDR3 has 13 residues. The CDR3 sequence is CASCAGEQETQYF. CDR3 DNA sequence: TGTGCCAGCTGCGCGGGCGAGCAAGAGACCCAGTACTTC.

The rearrangement links TRBV19 to TRBJ2-5; TRBD2 matches at 7 bases. J gave up 4 bases and V 2 bases, and 7 bases lay outside the gene matches. The CDR3 runs 15 residues. In germline, CDR1 is LNHDA, CDR2 SQIVND (reference sequence). In nucleotides, the CDR3 is TGTGCCAGTAGTATATTGGCGGGAGAGGGAGAGACCCAGTACTTC. Its translation: CASSILAGEGETQYF. The full variable domain, completed using reference TRBV19 and TRBJ2-5, is DGGITQSPKYLFRKEGQNVTLSCEQNLNHDAMYWYRQDPGQGLRLIYYSQIVNDFQKGDIAEGYSVSREKKESFPLTVTSAQKNPTAFYLCASSILAGEGETQYFGPGTRLLVL.

The chain employs TRBV10-1 and TRBJ2-7; D not certain. The V end was cut by 1 base, the J end by 3 bases, with 19 bases between. Germline CDR1 and CDR2: WNHNN and SYGVQD (reference sequence). The length of the CDR3 is 17 residues. The CDR3 here is CASSEWKENRILYEQYF. CDR3 bases: TGCGCCAGCAGTGAGTGGAAAGAGAATCGGATCCTCTACGAGCAGTACTTC.

This clone was detected only a few times. This chain uses TRBV19 with TRBJ1-5, with a possible D match to TRBD1 (6 bases). Germline V lookup: CDR1 LNHDA, CDR2 SQIVND (reference sequence). V gave up 11 bases and J gave up 4 bases, with 21 bases separating them. CDR3 length equals 15 residues. The CDR3 loop is CASRGASPENQPQHF. In DNA form, the CDR3 reads TGTGCCTCCCGGGGGGCCAGCCCTGAAAATCAGCCCCAGCATTTT.

CDR3 DNA sequence: TGTGCTAGTGGTTTGGTACCCAACCTTCCTGAAGCTTTCTTT. Protein: CASGLVPNLPEAFF. This sequence joins TRBV12-5 and TRBJ1-1; D uncertain. The CDR3 runs 14 residues. Germline V gene lookup returns CDR1 LGHNT and CDR2 FRNRAP. V was pared by 0 bases and J by 6 bases, with 11 bases between.

V gene TRBV14 combines with J gene TRBJ2-1; D call uncertain. CDR3 length: 14 amino acids. V lost 7 bases and J 0 bases, leaving 10 bases between the germline ends. Per germline, CDR1 SGHDN and CDR2 FVKESK. The CDR3 sequence: CASNDQSSYNEQFF. For the CDR3, the DNA is TGTGCCAGCAATGACCAAAGCTCCTACAATGAGCAGTTCTTC.

The gene calls are TRBV6-1 and TRBJ2-7; 10 bases are shared with TRBD1. This CDR3 has 17 amino acids. Trimming removed 0 bases from V and 1 base from J; junction bases left unmatched: 6. Germline V gives CDR1 MNHNS, CDR2 SASEGT. The CDR3 nucleotides read TGTGCCAGCAGTGAAGCACCCCCGGGACAGGGGTCCTACGAGCAGTACTTC. Translation: CASSEAPPGQGSYEQYF.

This chain joins TRBV5-4 and TRBJ1-1; 10 nucleotides match TRBD1. V shed 5 bases and J 7 bases; nucleotides not matched to a gene: 8. CDR1 is SGHNT, CDR2 YYREEE, per germline (reference sequence). The CDR3 is made up of 14 amino acids. The CDR3 coding sequence is TGTGCCAGCAGTTCAAGGACAGGGGGTGGTGAAGCTTTCTTT. This codes for CASSSRTGGGEAFF.

V is TRBV7-9 and J is TRBJ2-7; TRBD1 is a possible D gene (5 bases). This CDR3 has 15 amino acids. V lost 5 bases, J lost 0 bases, and 14 bases lay in between. Germline V gene lookup returns CDR1 SEHNR and CDR2 FQNEAQ (reference sequence). In DNA, the CDR3 is TGTGCCAGCAGCCAAGGTCTGACAGACTCCTACGAGCAGTACTTC. This codes for CASSQGLTDSYEQYF.

The chain carries TRBV11-2 and TRBJ2-7; 14 bases are shared with TRBD2. Germline V gene sequence: CDR1 SGHAT, CDR2 FQNNGV. The V and J ends lost 0 bases and 6 bases, in that order; junction bases with no gene match: 1. The CDR3 has 15 amino acids. The DNA of the CDR3 is TGTGCCAGCAGCTTAGAAGGGACTAGCGGGAGCGAGCAGTACTTC. Encoded protein: CASSLEGTSGSEQYF.

The gene calls are TRBV9 and TRBJ2-2; 7 bases are a match to TRBD1. This CDR3 contains 12 residues. J lost 6 bases, V lost 4 bases, and 0 bases had no gene match. CDR1 is SGDLS and CDR2 is YYNGEE in the germline V gene. The CDR3: CASSTGAGELFF. The CDR3 DNA reads as TGTGCCAGCAGCACAGGGGCCGGGGAGCTGTTTTTT. The variable domain in full, with the rest retrieved from reference TRBV9 and TRBJ2-2, is DSGVTQTPKHLITATGQRVTLRCSPRSGDLSVYWYQQSLDQGLQFLIQYYNGEERAKGNILERFSAQQFPDLHSELNLSSLELGDSALYFCASSTGAGELFFGEGSRLTVL.

CDR3 coding DNA: TGTGCCAGCAGTCAGGGTGGGAGCAATCAGCCCCAGCATTTT. Translation gives CASSQGGSNQPQHF. The genes are TRBV5-4 and TRBJ1-5; TRBD1 might be the D (5 bases). The germline V gene has CDR1 SGHNT and CDR2 YYREEE (reference sequence). This CDR3 comprises 14 residues. Trimming stripped 5 bases from V and 1 base from J, with 10 bases between.

The chain uses TRBV18 and TRBJ1-4; TRBD1 might be the D (5 bases). Germline lookup yields CDR1 KGHSH and CDR2 LQKENI. V lost 1 base, J lost 7 bases, and 13 bases lay in between. The CDR3 spans 15 residues. The CDR3 sequence: CASSPRQGLSEKLFF. In nucleotides, the CDR3 is TGTGCCAGCTCACCACGTCAGGGCTTGAGTGAAAAACTGTTTTTT.

The chain carries TRBV2 and TRBJ2-1, with D hard to call. The V end lost 6 bases, the J end lost 6 bases, and 12 bases lay between the germline ends. Germline V gene data show CDR1 as SNHLY and CDR2 as FYNNEI. The CDR3 extends over 13 amino acids. This CDR3 is CASRYRPGNEQFF. The CDR3 DNA is TGTGCCAGCAGGTACCGACCGGGCAATGAGCAGTTCTTC.

V and J are TRBV28 and TRBJ2-7, with a possible D match to TRBD1 (5 bases). Germline V gives CDR1 MDHEN, CDR2 SYDVKM. Trimming shortened V by 3 bases and J by 0 bases, and 9 bases separated the two germline ends. This CDR3 comprises 14 residues. The DNA for the CDR3 is TGTGCCAGCAGTTTCCCAGGGTACTCCTACGAGCAGTACTTC. Translating it yields CASSFPGYSYEQYF.

V is TRBV9 and J is TRBJ2-5, with TRBD1 matching over 9 bases. This CDR3 is 15 amino acids long. The ends lost 4 bases at V and 1 base at J; junction bases unmatched: 5. The germline gives CDR1 SGDLS, CDR2 YYNGEE. The CDR3 here is CASSLTGGPQETQYF. In DNA form, the CDR3 reads TGTGCCAGCAGCTTGACAGGGGGACCCCAAGAGACCCAGTACTTC.

This clone appeared a single time. The chain employs TRBV7-9 and TRBJ2-7, with 7 bases matching TRBD1. V gave up 2 bases and J gave up 6 bases; unmatched junction bases: 10. The CDR3 is 15 residues long. The germline CDR1 and CDR2 sequences are SEHNR and FQNEAQ (reference sequence). The CDR3 here is CASSLRGQTLSEQYF. The DNA of the CDR3 is TGTGCCAGCAGCTTAAGGGGACAGACCTTGTCCGAGCAGTACTTC.

The chain has TRBV6-5 and TRBJ2-3; 7 bases align to TRBD2. J was trimmed by 4 bases and V by 6 bases; bases with no gene match: 10. The CDR3 runs to 15 residues. In germline, CDR1 is MNHEY, CDR2 SVGAGI. As DNA, the CDR3 is TGTGCCAGCAGGTCCCCCGGACTAGACGCAGATACGCAGTATTTT. Protein sequence: CASRSPGLDADTQYF.

The rearrangement uses TRBV2 and TRBJ2-3; TRBD2 might be the D (7 bases). The CDR3 is 14 amino acids. The V gene lost 11 bases and the J gene lost 4 bases, with 19 bases spanning the gap. CDR1 is SNHLY, CDR2 FYNNEI, per germline. CDR3 DNA sequence: TGTGCCGGACATACGGGGGGCAGCGCAGATACGCAGTATTTT. Its translation: CAGHTGGSADTQYF.

The chain uses TRBV4-2 and TRBJ2-3; 8 bases match TRBD2. Trimming removed 3 bases from V and 4 bases from J; junction bases left unmatched: 12. The CDR3 contains 17 residues. The germline CDR1 and CDR2 sequences are LGHNA and YNFKEQ. In DNA, the CDR3 is TGTGCCAGCAGCCATCCGAGGTACGGGAGGGAGGCAGATACGCAGTATTTT. Its translation is CASSHPRYGREADTQYF.

As concerns this clone: The sample holds other DNA sequences that translate to the same CDR3. The chain combines TRBV7-2 with TRBJ2-3; TRBD1 might be the D (5 bases). In germline, CDR1 is SGHTA, CDR2 FQGNSA. Trimming shortened V by 0 bases and J by 0 bases, and 7 bases separated the two germline ends. This CDR3 is built from 15 residues. CDR3 loop: CASSLAWGSTDTQYF. The CDR3 DNA is TGTGCCAGCAGCTTAGCCTGGGGCAGCACAGATACGCAGTATTTT. Variable domain in full (rest from reference TRBV7-2 and TRBJ2-3): GAGVSQSPSNKVTEKGKDVELRCDPISGHTALYWYRQSLGQGLEFLIYFQGNSAPDKSGLPSDRFSAERTGGSVSTLTIQRTQQEDSAVYLCASSLAWGSTDTQYFGPGTRLTVL.

The chain is built from TRBV6-1 and TRBJ1-1, with D tentatively TRBD1 (5 bases). The length of the CDR3 is 12 residues. Germline CDR1 and CDR2: MNHNS and SASEGT. V was cut by 8 bases and J by 2 bases, with 9 bases left in between. The CDR3 DNA reads as TGTGCCAGCTGGGACCGTAACACTGAAGCTTTCTTT. It translates to CASWDRNTEAFF.

This chain uses TRBV7-2 with TRBJ2-7, with a tentative D call TRBD1 (6 bases). The germline V and J ends were trimmed by 4 bases and 5 bases, with 15 bases remaining between them. This CDR3 is 14 amino acids long. The germline V gene encodes CDR1 SGHTA and CDR2 FQGNSA. The CDR3 sequence is CASSSQGGRDEQYF. DNA for the CDR3: TGTGCCAGCAGCTCCCAAGGGGGAAGGGACGAGCAGTACTTC.

The CDR3 nucleotides read TGTGCCAGTAGCTGGGAAGACAGGGCGGGTAATGGCTACACCTTC. It specifies CASSWEDRAGNGYTF. This chain links TRBV19 with TRBJ1-2, with 7 bases identical to TRBD1. Germline CDR1 LNHDA, CDR2 SQIVND (reference sequence). The CDR3 runs to 15 residues. V trimming: 6 bases; J trimming: 6 bases; junction bases outside the gene matches: 13.